This T cell receptor (beta chain) was recovered during a study of metastatic and nonmetastatic thyroid tumors. In its sample, this clone was seen many times. TCRdb re-analyzed the PCR reads using MiXCR. Counted here are about 52,000 clones, 17% occurring once; the ten biggest clones make up 3%. V gave up 6 bases and J gave up 4 bases; unmatched junction bases: 7. This CDR3 is 15 amino acids long. Germline CDR1 is MNHNS and CDR2 is SASEGT. The entire patient cohort was treatment-naive prior to thyroid surgery. The rearrangement joins TRBV6-1 to TRBJ2-7, with TRBD1 matching 12 bases. The receptor was isolated from a female donor with papillary thyroid cancer or a benign thyroid nodule (not recorded which). Some clones in this sample may be carry-over from other donors' samples. Sequencing was done on a sample of blood. The CDR3 here is CASSSGTGGKYEQYF. The CDR3 nucleotides read TGTGCCAGCAGCTCCGGGACAGGGGGCAAATACGAGCAGTACTTC.